The subject of this entry is one TCR beta chain. As yet, its antigen is unknown. According to the study, genomic DNA was the template for TCR beta VDJ and CDR3 profiling. Via MiXCR, TCRdb re-called the reads, giving one row per CDR3 protein. The sample shows hundreds of thousands of distinct CDR3 sequences, approximately 57% of them seen only once. Patients selected for sequencing had displayed CD8+CD57+ cell expansion by flow cytometry. No therapy was given to patients before blood sampling. The data belong to a study of CD8+CD57+ T cells in acquired aplastic anemia. General observations from the study: The study identified roughly 31 CD8+ CDR3 sequences shared by patients and controls. No significant difference in CD8+ Simpson's diversity was found between patients and controls.

Looked up from germline, CDR1 is SGDLS and CDR2 is YYNGEE. The V gene lost 5 bases and the J gene lost 1 base, with 9 bases spanning the gap. CDR3 length: 13 amino acids. Sequenced input: sorted CD4+, CD8+, or CD8+CD57+ T cells (not recorded which) from PBMCs. V and J are TRBV9 and TRBJ2-5, with D maybe TRBD1 (6 bases). The receptor was isolated from a human donor with aplastic anemia. The CDR3 loop is CASSKDSQETQYF. The CDR3 DNA is TGTGCCAGCAGTAAGGACAGCCAAGAGACCCAGTACTTC.